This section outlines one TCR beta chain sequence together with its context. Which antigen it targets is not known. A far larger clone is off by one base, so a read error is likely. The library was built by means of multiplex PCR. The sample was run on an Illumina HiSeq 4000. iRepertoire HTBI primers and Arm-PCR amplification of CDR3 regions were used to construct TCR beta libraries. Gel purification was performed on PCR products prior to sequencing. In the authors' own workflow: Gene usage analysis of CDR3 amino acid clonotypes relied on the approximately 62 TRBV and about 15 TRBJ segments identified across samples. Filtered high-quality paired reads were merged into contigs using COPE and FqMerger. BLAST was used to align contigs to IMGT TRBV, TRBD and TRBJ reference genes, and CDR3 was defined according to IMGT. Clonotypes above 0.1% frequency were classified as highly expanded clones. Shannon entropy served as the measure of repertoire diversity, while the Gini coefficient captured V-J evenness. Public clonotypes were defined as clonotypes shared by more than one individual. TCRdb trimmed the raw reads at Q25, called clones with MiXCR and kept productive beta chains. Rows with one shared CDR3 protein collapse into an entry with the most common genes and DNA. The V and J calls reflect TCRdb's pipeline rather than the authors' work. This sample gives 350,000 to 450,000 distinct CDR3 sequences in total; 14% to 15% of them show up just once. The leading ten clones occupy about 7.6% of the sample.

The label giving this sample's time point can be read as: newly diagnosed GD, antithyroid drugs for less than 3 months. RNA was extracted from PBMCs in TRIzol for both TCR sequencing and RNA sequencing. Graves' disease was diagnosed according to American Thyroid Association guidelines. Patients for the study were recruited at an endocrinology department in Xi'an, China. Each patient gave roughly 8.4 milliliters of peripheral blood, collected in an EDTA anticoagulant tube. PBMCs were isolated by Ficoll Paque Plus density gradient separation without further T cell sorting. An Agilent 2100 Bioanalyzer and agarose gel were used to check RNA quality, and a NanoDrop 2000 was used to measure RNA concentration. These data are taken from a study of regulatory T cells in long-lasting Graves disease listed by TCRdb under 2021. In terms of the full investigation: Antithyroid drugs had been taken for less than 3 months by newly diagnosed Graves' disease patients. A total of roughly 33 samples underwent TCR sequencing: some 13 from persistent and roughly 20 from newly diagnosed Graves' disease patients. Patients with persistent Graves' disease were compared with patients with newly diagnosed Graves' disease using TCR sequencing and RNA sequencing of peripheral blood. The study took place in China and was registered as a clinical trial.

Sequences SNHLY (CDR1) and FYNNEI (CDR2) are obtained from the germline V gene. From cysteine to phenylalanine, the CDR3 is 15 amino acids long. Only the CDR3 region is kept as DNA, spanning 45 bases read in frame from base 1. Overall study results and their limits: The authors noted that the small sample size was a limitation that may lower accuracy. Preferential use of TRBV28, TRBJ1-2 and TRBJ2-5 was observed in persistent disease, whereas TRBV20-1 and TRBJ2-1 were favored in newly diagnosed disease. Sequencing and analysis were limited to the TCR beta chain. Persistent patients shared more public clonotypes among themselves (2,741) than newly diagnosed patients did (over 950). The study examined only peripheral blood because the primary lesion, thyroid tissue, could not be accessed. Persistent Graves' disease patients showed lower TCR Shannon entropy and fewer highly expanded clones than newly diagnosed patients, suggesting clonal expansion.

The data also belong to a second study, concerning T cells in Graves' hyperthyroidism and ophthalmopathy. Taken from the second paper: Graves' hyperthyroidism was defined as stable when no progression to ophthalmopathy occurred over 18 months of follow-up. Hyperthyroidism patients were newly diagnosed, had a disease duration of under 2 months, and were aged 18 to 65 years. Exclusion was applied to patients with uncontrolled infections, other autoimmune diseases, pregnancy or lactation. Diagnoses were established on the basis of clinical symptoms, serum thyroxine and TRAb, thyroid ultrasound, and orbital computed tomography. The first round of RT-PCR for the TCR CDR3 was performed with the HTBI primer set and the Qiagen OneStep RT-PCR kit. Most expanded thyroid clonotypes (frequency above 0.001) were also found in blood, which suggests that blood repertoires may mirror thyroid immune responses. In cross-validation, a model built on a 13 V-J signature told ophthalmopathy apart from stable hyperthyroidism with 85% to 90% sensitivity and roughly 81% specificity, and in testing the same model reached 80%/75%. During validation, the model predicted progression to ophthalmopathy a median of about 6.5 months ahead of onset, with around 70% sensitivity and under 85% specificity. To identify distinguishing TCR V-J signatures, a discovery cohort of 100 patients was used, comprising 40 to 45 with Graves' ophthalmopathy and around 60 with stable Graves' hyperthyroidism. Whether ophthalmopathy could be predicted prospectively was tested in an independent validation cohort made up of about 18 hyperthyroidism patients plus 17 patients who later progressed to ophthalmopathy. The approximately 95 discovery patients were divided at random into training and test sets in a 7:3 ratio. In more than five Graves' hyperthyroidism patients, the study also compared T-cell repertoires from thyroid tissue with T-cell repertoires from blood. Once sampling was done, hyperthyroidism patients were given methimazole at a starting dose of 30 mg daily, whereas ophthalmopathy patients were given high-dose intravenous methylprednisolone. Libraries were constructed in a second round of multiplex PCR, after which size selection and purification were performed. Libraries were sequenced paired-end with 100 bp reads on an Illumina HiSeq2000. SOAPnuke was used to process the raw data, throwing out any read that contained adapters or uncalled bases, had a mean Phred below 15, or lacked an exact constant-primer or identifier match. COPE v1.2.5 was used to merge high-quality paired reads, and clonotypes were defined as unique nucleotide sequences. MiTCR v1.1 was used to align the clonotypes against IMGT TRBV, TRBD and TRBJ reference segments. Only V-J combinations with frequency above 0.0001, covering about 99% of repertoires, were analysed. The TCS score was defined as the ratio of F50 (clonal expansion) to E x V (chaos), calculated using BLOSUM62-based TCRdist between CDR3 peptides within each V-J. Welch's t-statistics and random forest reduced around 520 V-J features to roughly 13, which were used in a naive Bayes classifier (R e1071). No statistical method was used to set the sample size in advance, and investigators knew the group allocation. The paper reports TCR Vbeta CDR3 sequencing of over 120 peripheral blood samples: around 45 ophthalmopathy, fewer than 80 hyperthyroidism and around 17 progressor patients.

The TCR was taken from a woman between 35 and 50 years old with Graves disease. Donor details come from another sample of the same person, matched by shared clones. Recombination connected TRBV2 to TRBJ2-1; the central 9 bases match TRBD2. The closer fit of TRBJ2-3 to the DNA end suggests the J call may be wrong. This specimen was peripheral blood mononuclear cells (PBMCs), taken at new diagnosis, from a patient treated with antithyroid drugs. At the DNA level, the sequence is TGTGCCGGCAGTGACGGGACTAGCTTCGCAGATACGCAGTATTTT. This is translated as CAGSDGTSFADTQYF.